The present TCR beta chain was sequenced within a study of blood T cell repertoires in COVID-19. Study summary: Both acute and convalescent COVID-19 samples were obtained from the United States, Italy and Spain. T cells, B-cell-depleted T cells, or PBMCs provided the cDNA or gDNA that served as material.

The CDR3 is 15 amino acids. Trimming removed 3 bases at V and 7 bases at J, with 15 bases between. Germline V lookup: CDR1 MNHEY, CDR2 SMNVEV (reference sequence). In the source study's methods: By means of reference gene primer amplification, nucleated cell counts were estimated. Only in-frame clones appear in the TCRdb table, and some are missing; sequencing was by immunoSEQ multiplex PCR. For V, J and clone size, that table is used; D and trimming come from the DNA. The table shows 100,000 to 120,000 clones, with approximately 82% occurring only once. Sequencing used peripheral blood. The V call is TRBV27, the J call TRBJ1-4; maybe TRBD1 (6 bases). This receptor was obtained from an older woman with acute or convalescent COVID-19. The CDR3 loop is CASSFRYGRGEKLFF. Here the CDR3 DNA reads TGTGCCAGCAGTTTCCGCTATGGCAGGGGTGAAAAACTGTTTTTT.